Following are 8 T cell receptor beta chains from one sample sequenced in a study of human T cells and chemical hapten exposure (dated by TCRdb to 2020 to 2022). The time point label, as the study defines it: healthy volunteer bleed at 6 weeks. Total RNA was extracted from unfractionated whole blood that had been collected in Tempus Blood RNA tubes. To prepare the library, RACE was applied. This sample was sequenced with a NextSeq 500. The public reads were reanalyzed by TCRdb: fastp trimming at Q25, MiXCR alignment, in-frame beta chains only. Rows merge per CDR3 protein into single entries with the most common DNA and genes. For this sample the table gives some 81,000 distinct CDR3 sequences, of which around 9.4% were detected only once. 1.7% of the sample lies in the top ten. Sequenced sample: whole blood. The receptors were sampled from a female donor in good health. Some clones in this sample may be carry-over from other donors' samples.

This chain uses TRBV5-1 with TRBJ2-3; no clear D. Trimming removed 0 bases from V and 4 bases from J, with 6 bases in between. Germline values: CDR1 SGHRS, CDR2 YFSETQ. The CDR3 contains 13 residues. The CDR3 DNA sequence: TGCGCCAGCAGCTTGGACGGCGCAGATACGCAGTATTTT. Its translation: CASSLDGADTQYF. The full variable domain, in which reference TRBV5-1 and TRBJ2-3 provide the parts outside the CDR3, is KAGVTQTPRYLIKTRGQQVTLSCSPISGHRSVSWYQQTPGQGLQFLFEYFSETQRNKGNFPGRFSGRQFSNSRSEMNVSTLELGDSALYLCASSLDGADTQYFGPGTRLTVL.

This clonotype was seen repeatedly, ten times or more. CDR3 residues: CSAGPDSPNYGYTF. CDR3 in DNA: TGCAGTGCTGGACCGGACAGTCCTAACTATGGCTACACCTTC. V is TRBV20-1 and J is TRBJ1-2; TRBD1 is a possible D gene (6 bases). The V and J ends lost 5 bases and 0 bases respectively, with 13 bases between them. Germline loops: CDR1 DFQATT, CDR2 SNEGSKA (reference sequence). CDR3 size: 14 residues.

This clonotype has only a few counts. The J gene is TRBJ2-6, the V gene TRBV27, with no clear D. V was cut by 5 bases and J by 0 bases, with 8 bases left in between. This CDR3 has 15 residues. CDR1 MNHEY and CDR2 SMNVEV come from the germline V gene (reference sequence). This CDR3 reads CASSQGFSGANVLTF. CDR3 bases: TGTGCCAGCAGTCAAGGATTCTCTGGGGCCAACGTCCTGACTTTC.

The chain recombines TRBV20-1 with TRBJ2-5; D might be TRBD1 (6 bases). Trimming took off 0 bases at V and 0 bases at J, with 8 bases between the two ends. This CDR3 region has 14 residues. Germline loops: CDR1 DFQATT, CDR2 SNEGSKA (reference sequence). CDR3 sequence (DNA): TGCAGTGCTAGAGAGGGGGCCTACCAAGAGACCCAGTACTTC. It specifies CSAREGAYQETQYF.

This clonotype was detected a few times. The rearrangement joins TRBV28 to TRBJ1-5; TRBD1 matches at 9 bases. The CDR3 runs 16 residues. Germline V gene data show CDR1 as MDHEN and CDR2 as SYDVKM. J lost 4 bases, V lost 6 bases, and 10 bases had no gene match. The CDR3 sequence: CASRPAGQGRNQPQHF. The CDR3 nucleotides read TGTGCCAGCAGACCTGCCGGACAGGGGCGAAATCAGCCCCAGCATTTT. Together with reference TRBV28 and TRBJ1-5, the CDR3 gives the full variable domain: DVKVTQSSRYLVKRTGEKVFLECVQDMDHENMFWYRQDPGLGLRLIYFSYDVKMKEKGDIPEGYSVSREKKERFSLILESASTNQTSMYLCASRPAGQGRNQPQHFGDGTRLSIL.

The chain combines TRBV12-3 or TRBV12-4 with TRBJ1-5; D remains unclear. Between the trimmed V and J ends, which lost 3 bases and 5 bases, there was a span of 8 bases. The CDR3 consists of 13 residues. This CDR3 reads CASSFMEDQPQHF. In DNA, the CDR3 is TGTGCCAGCAGTTTTATGGAGGATCAGCCCCAGCATTTT.

This clonotype appeared a few times. The V call is TRBV28, the J call TRBJ2-6; no clear D. V was cut by 2 bases and J by 4 bases, with 9 bases left in between. CDR1 is MDHEN and CDR2 is SYDVKM in the germline V gene. This CDR3 contains 15 residues. This chain's CDR3 is CASSLIVGGANVLTF. The CDR3 coding sequence is TGTGCCAGCAGTTTAATCGTCGGCGGGGCCAACGTCCTGACTTTC.

This clonotype was detected ten times or more. V gene TRBV6-5 combines with J gene TRBJ2-3; weak D call: TRBD2 (6 bases). V lost 4 bases to trimming and J lost 7 bases, with 12 bases between them. The germline CDR1 and CDR2 sequences are MNHEY and SVGAGI. CDR3 size: 13 residues. The CDR3 coding sequence is TGTGCCAGCAGTTCGGACTACCTAAATACGCAGTATTTT. Translated: CASSSDYLNTQYF.